What follows are 27 T cell receptor beta chains derived from one specimen sequenced in a study of T cell responses to AZD1222 COVID-19 vaccine. Clones were read by immunoSEQ multiplex PCR, and TCRdb kept only the in-frame ones, dropping some. The data contain 150,000 to 200,000 clones, about 92% of them singletons. The sample was peripheral blood, taken 28 days after the second AZD1222 dose. The receptors derive from an adult who received the AZD1222 COVID-19 vaccine.

This chain links TRBV6-2 or TRBV6-3 with TRBJ1-1; 8 positions match TRBD1. CDR1 and CDR2 (germline): MNHEY, SVGEGT. After removal of 2 bases from V and 4 bases from J, the junction contained 3 bases not matched to a gene. This CDR3 region has 14 residues. The CDR3 nucleotides read TGTGCCAGCAGTTACCAGGGGGCGACCACTGAAGCTTTCTTT. Amino acids: CASSYQGATTEAFF.

The rearrangement joins TRBV7-9 to TRBJ1-1, with 7 positions matching TRBD1. The CDR3 is 13 amino acids. Germline V CDR1 and CDR2: SEHNR, FQNEAQ (reference sequence). The V segment lost 5 bases and the J segment 4 bases; nucleotides outside the gene matches: 4. Here the CDR3 reads CASSAAGGTEAFF. The DNA of the CDR3 is TGTGCCAGCAGCGCCGCAGGGGGCACTGAAGCTTTCTTT.

The chain is built from TRBV7-8 and TRBJ2-7; 7 positions agree with TRBD1. Germline trimming cut 1 base from V and 4 bases from J; bases unmatched to any gene: 7. CDR1 SGHVS and CDR2 FQNEAQ come from the germline V gene. The CDR3 contains 15 residues. CDR3 sequence reads: CASSLGAVRGYEQYF. CDR3 DNA: TGTGCCAGCAGCTTAGGTGCGGTCAGGGGGTACGAGCAGTACTTC.

The V gene is TRBV5-1, the J gene TRBJ1-6; 7 nucleotides line up with TRBD1. The CDR3 runs 20 residues. The J segment lost 0 bases and the V segment lost 5 bases, leaving 17 bases of the junction unmatched. The germline gives CDR1 SGHRS, CDR2 YFSETQ. The CDR3 is CASSLYPLGDSSSYNSPLHF. CDR3 nucleotides: TGCGCCAGCAGTCTGTATCCGCTCGGGGACAGCAGCTCCTATAATTCACCCCTCCACTTT.

The genes are TRBV21-1 and TRBJ2-7; whether TRBD2, the table's D call, matches the DNA was not checked. TRBV21-1 is tagged as a pseudogene. The CDR3 contains 17 residues. The CDR3 bases are TGTGCCAGCTCCCCGGGAAGGAGCGGGGGCCCCTTCTACGAGCAGTACTTC. Protein: CASSPGRSGGPFYEQYF.

This clone was observed a handful of times. The chain carries TRBV2 and TRBJ1-1, with a possible D match to TRBD1 (5 bases). The germline gives CDR1 SNHLY, CDR2 FYNNEI. The CDR3 totals 16 residues. Trimming pared 7 bases from V and 0 bases from J, leaving 18 bases between. The CDR3 coding sequence is TGTGCCAGCAATGGGGGTGGGGTCACTATGAACACTGAAGCTTTCTTT. Amino acids: CASNGGGVTMNTEAFF.

V gene TRBV28 combines with J gene TRBJ1-1; no definite D call. The V end was cut by 6 bases, the J end by 4 bases, with 6 bases between. The CDR3 contains 11 residues. The V gene's germline CDR1 is MDHEN and CDR2 SYDVKM. This CDR3 reads CASRVSTEAFF. The CDR3, as DNA: TGTGCCAGCAGAGTGAGCACTGAAGCTTTCTTT.

The chain joins TRBV30 to TRBJ1-2, with 8 positions matching TRBD1. Trimming removed 1 base from V and 8 bases from J; junction bases left unmatched: 12. Looked up from germline, CDR1 is GTSNPN and CDR2 is SVGIG (reference sequence). The CDR3 contains 15 residues. Here the CDR3 DNA reads TGTGCCTGGAGTGCAGGTTTACAGGGGGGTAGGGGCTACACCTTC. Translation: CAWSAGLQGGRGYTF. The full variable domain, completed using reference TRBV30 and TRBJ1-2, is SQTIHQWPATLVQPVGSPLSLECTVEGTSNPNLYWYRQAAGRGLQLLFYSVGIGQISSEVPQNLSASRPQDRQFILSSKKLLLSDSGFYLCAWSAGLQGGRGYTFGSGTRLTVV.

The J gene is TRBJ2-7, the V gene TRBV6-1, with a tentative D call TRBD1 (7 bases). The germline CDR1 and CDR2 sequences are MNHNS and SASEGT. V lost 6 bases and J lost 3, with 21 bases in between. This CDR3 region has 16 residues. CDR3 sequence reads: CASSERRGQIVYEQYF. CDR3 DNA sequence: TGTGCCAGCAGCGAACGGAGGGGGCAGATCGTCTACGAGCAGTACTTC.

The gene calls are TRBV2 and TRBJ1-4; D is perhaps TRBD1 (5 bases). This CDR3 comprises 14 residues. Germline values: CDR1 SNHLY, CDR2 FYNNEI. Trimming removed 3 bases at V and 7 bases at J, with 12 bases between. CDR3 in DNA: TGTGCCAGCAGTGACGGGGCAATGGGTGAAAAACTGTTTTTT. Protein sequence: CASSDGAMGEKLFF.

The chain recombines TRBV6-1 with TRBJ2-5; 10 positions match TRBD2. V lost 3 bases and J lost 4; bases outside the gene matches: 5. CDR3 length: 15 residues. Germline V CDR1 and CDR2: MNHNS, SASEGT. The CDR3 DNA follows: TGTGCCAGCAGTGACCAGCGGGGGGGCCGAGAGACCCAGTACTTC. Its translation is CASSDQRGGRETQYF.

The chain's CDR3 is CASSPRQGGELFF. The CDR3 DNA reads as TGCGCCAGCAGCCCTCGACAGGGTGGTGAGCTGTTTTTT. This chain links TRBV10-1 with TRBJ2-2, with 7 bases lining up with TRBD1. Looked up from germline, CDR1 is WNHNN and CDR2 is SYGVQD (reference sequence). Losses at the gene ends were 6 bases for V and 11 bases for J; bases not matched to a gene: 9. The CDR3 length is 13 residues.

CDR3 DNA sequence: TGTGCCAGCAGCTTAGGGGCCCACGGGGACTATGGCTACACCTTC. Residues: CASSLGAHGDYGYTF. The chain carries TRBV7-9 and TRBJ1-2, with D unclear. Per germline, CDR1 SEHNR and CDR2 FQNEAQ (reference sequence). This CDR3 comprises 15 residues. Trimming stripped 1 base from V and 3 bases from J, with 12 bases between.

The V call is TRBV7-7, the J call TRBJ2-7, with 7 bases aligning to TRBD1. Germline loops: CDR1 SSHAT, CDR2 FNYEAQ (reference sequence). With V trimmed by 8 bases and J by 3 bases, 10 bases remained unmatched. This CDR3 comprises 14 residues. The CDR3, as DNA: TGTGCCAGCGCTCAGGGGGTGCATGGCTACGAGCAGTACTTC. Protein sequence: CASAQGVHGYEQYF. Full variable domain (outside the CDR3, taken from reference TRBV7-7 and TRBJ2-7): GAGVSQSPRYKVTKRGQDVTLRCDPISSHATLYWYQQALGQGPEFLTYFNYEAQPDKSGLPSDRFSAERPEGSISTLTIQRTEQRDSAMYRCASAQGVHGYEQYFGPGTRLTVT.

Here the CDR3 DNA reads TGTGCCCTTCGGACGAGGGGGGGCACTGAAGCTTTCTTT. Translated, it gives CALRTRGGTEAFF. The genes are TRBV10-3 and TRBJ1-1; a possible D gene is TRBD1 (6 bases). There are 13 residues in the CDR3. Germline V lookup: CDR1 ENHRY, CDR2 SYGVKD. Trimming shortened V by 11 bases and J by 4 bases, and 17 bases separated the two germline ends.

The chain employs TRBV7-2 and TRBJ2-2; D call uncertain. Trimming took off 7 bases at V and 3 bases at J, with 18 bases between the two ends. The CDR3 is 16 residues long. Germline V gives CDR1 SGHTA, CDR2 FQGNSA. CDR3 loop: CASIPEVPAYTGELFF. The CDR3 bases are TGTGCCAGCATCCCCGAGGTACCAGCCTACACCGGGGAGCTGTTTTTT.

The gene calls are TRBV4-1 and TRBJ1-1, with a weak D call TRBD1 (6 bases). Trimming took off 0 bases at V and 3 bases at J, with 14 bases between the two ends. Germline V gene lookup returns CDR1 MGHRA and CDR2 YSYEKL. The CDR3 is 16 residues long. CDR3 bases: TGCGCCAGCAGCCAAGATAGCAGGGGAGGGGACACTGAAGCTTTCTTT. It yields the protein CASSQDSRGGDTEAFF.

V is TRBV5-1 and J is TRBJ2-2; the D gene could be TRBD1 or TRBD2 (5 bases each). This CDR3 is 15 amino acids long. V shed 1 base and J shed 6 bases, with 13 bases lying between them. Germline V gene data show CDR1 as SGHRS and CDR2 as YFSETQ. CDR3 protein: CASSLFQGVAGELFF. The CDR3, as DNA: TGCGCCAGCAGCTTGTTCCAGGGAGTGGCCGGGGAGCTGTTTTTT.

The rearrangement links TRBV7-2 to TRBJ1-1; TRBD1 matches at 7 bases. The CDR3 consists of 14 residues. With 4 bases clipped from V and 4 bases from J, the junction kept 6 bases outside the gene matches. The germline V gene encodes CDR1 SGHTA and CDR2 FQGNSA. The CDR3 DNA reads TGTGCCAGCAGCTCCGACAGGGTCAGCACTGAAGCTTTCTTT. As protein: CASSSDRVSTEAFF.

The chain has TRBV2 and TRBJ2-3, with TRBD2 matching over 8 bases. V lost 7 bases to trimming and J lost 5 bases; unmatched junction nucleotides: 2. Germline loops: CDR1 SNHLY, CDR2 FYNNEI. There are 12 residues in the CDR3. The CDR3 protein is CASTLAGDTQYF. CDR3 coding DNA: TGTGCCAGCACCCTAGCGGGAGATACGCAGTATTTT.

The chain couples TRBV6-1 to TRBJ1-1; 9 bases map to TRBD1. CDR3 length: 14 amino acids. V shed 3 bases, J shed 5 bases, and the junction held 4 bases outside the gene matches. Germline V gene sequence: CDR1 MNHNS, CDR2 SASEGT. CDR3 sequence: CASSDRQGGTEAFF. The DNA of the CDR3 is TGTGCCAGCAGTGATAGACAGGGGGGAACTGAAGCTTTCTTT.

For the CDR3, the DNA is TGTGCCAGCAGCTTAGGCCGCGGGACAGGGGCAATCGGCGTCACTGAAGCTTTCTTT. The encoded protein is CASSLGRGTGAIGVTEAFF. The chain carries TRBV11-3 and TRBJ1-1; 10 bases are shared with TRBD1. There are 19 residues in the CDR3. J was trimmed by 4 bases and V by 1 base; bases with no gene match: 15. The germline gives CDR1 SGHNT, CDR2 YENEEA.

V is TRBV9 and J is TRBJ2-7, with TRBD2 identical over 9 bases. Trimming cost V 0 bases and J 6 bases; bases outside gene matches: 4. The CDR3 runs to 14 residues. Germline V CDR1 and CDR2: SGDLS, YYNGEE. CDR3 in DNA: TGTGCCAGCAGCGTAGGGCTAGCGGGACTCGAGCAGTACTTC. Encoded protein: CASSVGLAGLEQYF.

This clone showed up just once. The chain couples TRBV27 to TRBJ2-7; no reliable D call. CDR3 length: 11 residues. Germline loops: CDR1 MNHEY, CDR2 SMNVEV (reference sequence). Trimming took off 3 bases at V and 4 bases at J, with 4 bases between the two ends. CDR3 sequence: CASSFGYEQYF. As DNA, the CDR3 is TGTGCCAGCAGTTTTGGGTACGAGCAGTACTTC.

The V and J genes are TRBV5-1 and TRBJ2-5; 8 bases agree with TRBD2. V was pared by 4 bases and J by 5 bases, with 13 bases of the junction left unmatched. The germline CDR1 and CDR2 sequences are SGHRS and YFSETQ. The length of the CDR3 is 16 residues. The CDR3 spells CASSAGTRLQRETQYF. CDR3 coding DNA: TGCGCCAGCAGCGCCGGGACTAGACTCCAACGGGAGACCCAGTACTTC.

J is TRBJ2-1 and V is TRBV25-1; D unresolved. Trimming stripped 3 bases from V and 10 bases from J, with 10 bases between. CDR3 size: 12 residues. Looked up from germline, CDR1 is MGHDK and CDR2 is SYGVNS. CDR3 DNA: TGTGCCAGCAGTGATTCCCTTTGGGAGCAGTTCTTC. Its translation is CASSDSLWEQFF.

The rearrangement links TRBV11-2 to TRBJ1-1; no definite D call. This CDR3 comprises 12 residues. V was pared by 3 bases and J by 8 bases, with 10 bases between. Germline lookup yields CDR1 SGHAT and CDR2 FQNNGV. CDR3 sequence: CASSFMAGEAFF. CDR3 bases: TGTGCCAGCAGCTTCATGGCCGGGGAAGCTTTCTTT.